This T cell receptor (beta chain) was obtained from a study of Graves' ophthalmopathy and Graves' hyperthyroidism. General study points: At about 70% sensitivity and about 72% specificity, the model predicted progression of the ophthalmopathy.

The germline V gene encodes CDR1 LNHDA and CDR2 SQIVND (reference sequence). Trimming left V 3 bases short and J 1 base short, with 12 bases between. The CDR3 covers 15 residues. Amplified TCR beta CDR3 regions were obtained using RNA transcripts as template. HTBI primers were employed in first-round RT-PCR, then a second-round multiplex PCR followed. TCRdb ran MiXCR on the multiplex PCR reads and lists one entry per CDR3 protein. The sample records roughly 300,000 distinct CDR3 sequences, roughly 17% being singletons. This clonotype was counted many times. The antigen is unknown. Sequenced input: peripheral blood. The clonotype comes from an adult man with Graves' ophthalmopathy. V is TRBV19 and J is TRBJ2-5; D not certain. CDR3 region: CASSIGRMLQETQYF. The CDR3 region has the DNA TGTGCCAGTAGTATTGGACGGATGCTCCAAGAGACCCAGTACTTC. The entire variable domain, with the rest obtained from reference TRBV19 and TRBJ2-5, is as follows: DGGITQSPKYLFRKEGQNVTLSCEQNLNHDAMYWYRQDPGQGLRLIYYSQIVNDFQKGDIAEGYSVSREKKESFPLTVTSAQKNPTAFYLCASSIGRMLQETQYFGPGTRLLVL.